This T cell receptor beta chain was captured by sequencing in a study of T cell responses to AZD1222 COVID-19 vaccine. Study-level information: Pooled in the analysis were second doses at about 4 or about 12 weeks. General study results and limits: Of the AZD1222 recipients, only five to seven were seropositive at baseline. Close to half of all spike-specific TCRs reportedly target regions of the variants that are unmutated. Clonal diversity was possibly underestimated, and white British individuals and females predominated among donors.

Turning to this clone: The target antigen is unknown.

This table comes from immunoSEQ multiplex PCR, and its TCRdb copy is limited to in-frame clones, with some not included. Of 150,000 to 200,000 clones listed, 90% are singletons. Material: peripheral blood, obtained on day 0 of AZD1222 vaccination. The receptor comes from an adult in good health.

Written as DNA, the CDR3 is TGCGCCAGCAGCCGGGGGACAGGGGTAACTGAAGCTTTCTTT. Its translation: CASSRGTGVTEAFF. The V call is TRBV4-3, the J call TRBJ1-1; TRBD1 agrees at 10 bases. Unmatched junction bases numbered 4, after V lost 4 bases and J lost 5 bases. The CDR3 spans 14 residues. Looked up from germline, CDR1 is LGHNA and CDR2 is YSLEER.